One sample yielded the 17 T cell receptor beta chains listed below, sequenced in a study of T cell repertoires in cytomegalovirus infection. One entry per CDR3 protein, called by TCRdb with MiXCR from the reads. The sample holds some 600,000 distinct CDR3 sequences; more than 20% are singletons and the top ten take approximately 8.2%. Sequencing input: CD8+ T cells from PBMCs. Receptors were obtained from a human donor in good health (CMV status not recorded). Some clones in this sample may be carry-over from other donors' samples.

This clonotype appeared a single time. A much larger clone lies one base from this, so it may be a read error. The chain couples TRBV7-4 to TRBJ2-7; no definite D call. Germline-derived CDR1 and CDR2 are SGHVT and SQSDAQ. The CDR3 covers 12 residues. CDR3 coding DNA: TGTGCCAACAGCTCGGACGGCTACGAGCAGTACGTC. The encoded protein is CANSSDGYEQYV.

CDR3 sequence reads: CSARDRRASGTAGQETQYF. CDR3 nucleotide sequence: TGCAGTGCTAGAGATAGAAGGGCTAGCGGAACCGCCGGGCAAGAGACCCAGTACTTC. The genes are TRBV20-1 and TRBJ2-5; TRBD2 agrees at 7 bases. The CDR3 contains 19 residues. Trimming cost V 0 bases and J 2 bases; bases outside gene matches: 18. Germline CDR1 DFQATT, CDR2 SNEGSKA (reference sequence).

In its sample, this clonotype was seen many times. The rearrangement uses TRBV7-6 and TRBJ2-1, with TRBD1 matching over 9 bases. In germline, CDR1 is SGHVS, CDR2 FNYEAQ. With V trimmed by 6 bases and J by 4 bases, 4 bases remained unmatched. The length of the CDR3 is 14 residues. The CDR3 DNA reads TGTGCCAGCAGGGGACAGGGCAGGTACAATGAGCAGTTCTTC. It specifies CASRGQGRYNEQFF. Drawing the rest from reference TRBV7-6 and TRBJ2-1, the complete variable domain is GAGVSQSPRYKVTKRGQDVALRCDPISGHVSLYWYRQALGQGPEFLTYFNYEAQQDKSGLPNDRFSAERPEGSISTLTIQRTEQRDSAMYRCASRGQGRYNEQFFGPGTRLTVL.

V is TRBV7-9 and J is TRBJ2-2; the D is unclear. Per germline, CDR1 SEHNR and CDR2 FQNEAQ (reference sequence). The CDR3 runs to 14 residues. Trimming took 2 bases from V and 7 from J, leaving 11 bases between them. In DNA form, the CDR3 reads TGTGCCAGCAGCTTACCGGACGGGTACGGGGAGCTGTTTTTT. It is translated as CASSLPDGYGELFF.

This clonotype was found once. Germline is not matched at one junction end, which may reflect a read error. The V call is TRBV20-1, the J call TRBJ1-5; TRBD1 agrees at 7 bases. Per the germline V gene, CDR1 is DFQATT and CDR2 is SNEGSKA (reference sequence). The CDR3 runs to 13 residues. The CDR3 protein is CSATDREHQSQHF. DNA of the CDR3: TGCAGTGCCACAGACAGGGAACATCAGTCCCAGCATTTT.

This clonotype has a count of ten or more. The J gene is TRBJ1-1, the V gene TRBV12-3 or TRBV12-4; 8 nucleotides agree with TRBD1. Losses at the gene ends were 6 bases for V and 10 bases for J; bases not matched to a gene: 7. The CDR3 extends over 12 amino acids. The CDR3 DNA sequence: TGTGCCAGCAGACCAGGGGGCAAGGTAGCTTTCTTT. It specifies CASRPGGKVAFF.

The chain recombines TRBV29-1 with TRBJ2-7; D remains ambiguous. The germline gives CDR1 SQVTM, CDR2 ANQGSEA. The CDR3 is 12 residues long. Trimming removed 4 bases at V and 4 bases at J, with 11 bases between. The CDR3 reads CSVVVNGYEQYF. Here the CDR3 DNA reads TGCAGCGTTGTGGTCAACGGATACGAGCAGTACTTC.

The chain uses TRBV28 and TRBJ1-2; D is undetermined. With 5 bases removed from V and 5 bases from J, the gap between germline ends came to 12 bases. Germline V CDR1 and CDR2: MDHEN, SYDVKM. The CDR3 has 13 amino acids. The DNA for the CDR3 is TGTGCCAGCAGTCCTCAGGACTATTATGGCTACACCTTC. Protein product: CASSPQDYYGYTF.

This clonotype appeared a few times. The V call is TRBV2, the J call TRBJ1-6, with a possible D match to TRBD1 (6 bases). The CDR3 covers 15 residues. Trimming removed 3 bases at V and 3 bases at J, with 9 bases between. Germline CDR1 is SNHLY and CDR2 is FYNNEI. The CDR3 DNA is TGTGCCAGCAGTGACAGGGGTGACTATAATTCACCCCTCCACTTT. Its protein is CASSDRGDYNSPLHF.

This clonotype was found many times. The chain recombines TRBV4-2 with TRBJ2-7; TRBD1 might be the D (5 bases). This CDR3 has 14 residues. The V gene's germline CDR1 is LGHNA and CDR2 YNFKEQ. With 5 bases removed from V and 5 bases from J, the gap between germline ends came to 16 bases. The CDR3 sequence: CASSEGQGFNEQYV. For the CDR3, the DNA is TGTGCCAGCAGCGAAGGGCAGGGATTCAACGAGCAGTACGTC.

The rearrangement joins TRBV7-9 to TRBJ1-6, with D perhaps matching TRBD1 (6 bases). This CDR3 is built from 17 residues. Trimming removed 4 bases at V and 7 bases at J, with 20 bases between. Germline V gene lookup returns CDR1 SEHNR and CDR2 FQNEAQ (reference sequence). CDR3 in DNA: TGTGCCAGCAGCTACAGGGCCCGGGCCGGGCACAATTCACCCCTCCACTTT. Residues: CASSYRARAGHNSPLHF.

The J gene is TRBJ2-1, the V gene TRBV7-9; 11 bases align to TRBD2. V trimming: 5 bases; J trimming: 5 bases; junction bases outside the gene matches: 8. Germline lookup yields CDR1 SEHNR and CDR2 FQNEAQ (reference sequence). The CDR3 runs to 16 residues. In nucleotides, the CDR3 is TGTGCCAGCAGCGCCATAGCGGGGGGGCTCAACAATGAGCAGTTCTTC. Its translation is CASSAIAGGLNNEQFF.

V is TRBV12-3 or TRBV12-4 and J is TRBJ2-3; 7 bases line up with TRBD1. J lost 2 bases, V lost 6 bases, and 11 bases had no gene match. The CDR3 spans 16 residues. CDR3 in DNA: TGTGCCAGCAGCTCCGGGACAGCAGTTTACACAGATACGCAGTATTTT. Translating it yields CASSSGTAVYTDTQYF.

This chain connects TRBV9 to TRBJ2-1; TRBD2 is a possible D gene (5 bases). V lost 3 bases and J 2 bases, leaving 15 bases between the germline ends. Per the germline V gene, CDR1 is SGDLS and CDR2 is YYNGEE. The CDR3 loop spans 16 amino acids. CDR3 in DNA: TGTGCCAGCAGCGCTCCGGGAACAGTTACCTACAATGAGCAGTTCTTC. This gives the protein CASSAPGTVTYNEQFF. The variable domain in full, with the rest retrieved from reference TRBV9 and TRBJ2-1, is DSGVTQTPKHLITATGQRVTLRCSPRSGDLSVYWYQQSLDQGLQFLIQYYNGEERAKGNILERFSAQQFPDLHSELNLSSLELGDSALYFCASSAPGTVTYNEQFFGPGTRLTVL.

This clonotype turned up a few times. The CDR3 DNA sequence: TGCGCCAGCAGTCAACCCCCAACCGGGACAGCCTACGAGCAGTACGTC. It specifies CASSQPPTGTAYEQYV. The genes are TRBV23-1 and TRBJ2-7; 7 bases are a match to TRBD1. TRBV23-1 is identified as an open reading frame with a role that is uncertain. The CDR3 is made up of 16 amino acids. Trimming removed 2 bases from V and 2 bases from J; junction bases left unmatched: 9.

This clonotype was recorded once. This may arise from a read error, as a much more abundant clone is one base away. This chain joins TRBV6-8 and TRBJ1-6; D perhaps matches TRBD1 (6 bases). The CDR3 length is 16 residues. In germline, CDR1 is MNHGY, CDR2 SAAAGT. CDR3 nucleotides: TGTGCCAGCAGCTCGGACAGCGGGTCCTCTAATTCACCCCTCCACTTT. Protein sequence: CASSSDSGSSNSPLHF.

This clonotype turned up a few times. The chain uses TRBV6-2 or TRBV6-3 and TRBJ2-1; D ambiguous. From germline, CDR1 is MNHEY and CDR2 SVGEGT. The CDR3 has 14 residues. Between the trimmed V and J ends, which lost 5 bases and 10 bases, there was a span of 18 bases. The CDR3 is CASSGGVGLGEQFF. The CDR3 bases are TGTGCCAGCAGTGGCGGCGTAGGGCTTGGGGAGCAGTTCTTC.